The next 5 T cell receptor beta chains were all read from a single sample in a study of beta chain features in type 1 diabetes. Study findings and constraints: Across all four CD4+ subsets, people with type 1 diabetes showed modestly shorter TCRB CDR3s.

As every portion of the isolated RNA was reverse transcribed, the sequencing read expressed TCRB transcripts. TCRdb's copy holds only in-frame clones and misses some; the assay was immunoSEQ multiplex PCR. The sample has about 99,000 clones; 25% to 35% are singletons. These receptors' antigens are unknown. The sample comprised central memory CD4+ T cells from blood. These receptors came from a woman in her late teens or twenties with type 1 diabetes.

The rearrangement uses TRBV5-4 and TRBJ2-3; 8 nucleotides agree with TRBD2. Per germline, CDR1 SGHNT and CDR2 YYREEE (reference sequence). Trimming at V came to 3 bases and at J to 5 bases, leaving 11 bases not matched to a gene. This CDR3 has 16 amino acids. The CDR3 loop reads CASSSKQAGEIDTQYF. The CDR3 DNA reads TGTGCCAGCAGCTCCAAACAAGCGGGAGAGATAGATACGCAGTATTTT.

There are many counts of this clone. V is TRBV7-2 and J is TRBJ2-5; 9 nucleotides match TRBD2. Germline V CDR1 and CDR2: SGHTA, FQGNSA. V lost 0 bases, J lost 2 bases, and 4 bases stayed unmatched. The CDR3 contains 16 residues. The CDR3 DNA reads as TGTGCCAGCAGCTTAGCGGCAGCGGGGGGTCAAGAGACCCAGTACTTC. Its translation is CASSLAAAGGQETQYF.

The chain employs TRBV18 and TRBJ1-5, with D possibly being TRBD1 (6 bases). The germline CDR1 and CDR2 sequences are KGHSH and LQKENI. V was shortened by 8 bases and J by 2 bases, with 13 bases between the two germline ends. The CDR3 spans 14 residues. The CDR3 reads CASASGVGNQPQHF. CDR3 sequence (DNA): TGTGCCAGCGCTTCAGGGGTGGGCAATCAGCCCCAGCATTTT.

The V gene is TRBV30, the J gene TRBJ1-1; D remains unclear. V lost 4 bases, J lost 0 bases, and 15 bases lay in between. The CDR3 loop spans 15 amino acids. Per the germline V gene, CDR1 is GTSNPN and CDR2 is SVGIG (reference sequence). CDR3 sequence: CAWILRGVMNTEAFF. CDR3 DNA: TGTGCCTGGATCCTACGGGGAGTGATGAACACTGAAGCTTTCTTT.

This clone turned up a few times. The chain has TRBV30 and TRBJ1-4, with D possibly TRBD1 on 6 matching bases. The CDR3 is 13 residues long. Trimming stripped 6 bases from V and 5 bases from J, with 13 bases between. CDR1 is GTSNPN, CDR2 SVGIG, per germline (reference sequence). The CDR3 region has the DNA TGTGCCTGTGGGGCAGGGGTAAATGAAAAACTGTTTTTT. Translated, it gives CACGAGVNEKLFF.